This TCR beta chain derives from a study of control samples from healthy donors and cancer patients. The junction had 2 bases not matched to a gene; V was cut back by 4 bases and J by 1 base. Germline CDR1 and CDR2: SGHTS and YDEGEE. The CDR3 contains 15 residues. TCRdb keeps only in-frame clones here, not all; method: immunoSEQ multiplex PCR. Here the sample spans around 250,000 clones, approximately 80% being singletons. The clonotype originates from a woman between 55 and 75 years old with lung cancer. The specimen was PBMCs. This sequence joins TRBV5-8 and TRBJ2-1; 10 bases line up with TRBD1. This CDR3 is CASSRDRGSYNEQFF. In DNA form, the CDR3 reads TGTGCCAGCAGCCGGGACAGGGGTTCCTACAATGAGCAGTTCTTC.